These 17 T cell receptor beta chains were sequenced from one sample in a study of blood T cells in healthy people across ages. The authors ran a second PCR of roughly 6 to 12 cycles using a sample-barcoded 5' primer and a J-beta primer mix. TCRdb independently ran MiXCR on the 5' RACE reads; one entry per CDR3 protein. The data show 1.5 million to 2 million distinct CDR3 sequences, with about 35% seen just once and over 9% held by the top ten. The material sequenced was blood. The receptors were sampled from a woman in her 30s in good health.

The chain is built from TRBV20-1 and TRBJ2-7; 11 bases align to TRBD1. J gave up 3 bases and V 5 bases, and 12 bases lay outside the gene matches. This CDR3 comprises 16 residues. Germline CDR1 is DFQATT and CDR2 is SNEGSKA (reference sequence). The CDR3 DNA sequence: TGCAGTGCTCCTCAACCCGAGGGACAGGGGGTCTACGAGCAGTACTTC. This sequence encodes CSAPQPEGQGVYEQYF.

The chain has TRBV20-1 and TRBJ1-5; D remains unclear. The germline V gene has CDR1 DFQATT and CDR2 SNEGSKA (reference sequence). With 1 base removed from V and 5 bases from J, the gap between germline ends came to 6 bases. CDR3 length equals 12 residues. CDR3 bases: TGCAGTGCTAGAGGGAATTATCAGCCCCAGCATTTT. As protein: CSARGNYQPQHF.

This sequence joins TRBV20-1 and TRBJ2-7; D not certain. CDR1 and CDR2 from the germline V gene are DFQATT and SNEGSKA (reference sequence). Trimming left V 4 bases short and J 5 bases short, with 21 bases between. The CDR3 spans 15 residues. The CDR3 nucleotides read TGCAGTGCTACAGAAGGCGTGCGGTTATTGGACGAGCAGTACTTC. Translation gives CSATEGVRLLDEQYF.

CDR3 sequence reads: CASSPSPGTGTDTEYF. CDR3 DNA sequence: TGTGCCAGCAGTCCCAGCCCCGGAACTGGAACAGATACGGAATATTTT. This chain joins TRBV12-3 or TRBV12-4 and TRBJ2-3; D gene unclear. This CDR3 is built from 16 residues. Trimming pared 5 bases from V and 15 bases from J, leaving 30 bases between.

This clonotype has only a few counts. The chain couples TRBV5-1 to TRBJ2-7; the D is unclear. The CDR3 sequence is 12 residues long. CDR1 and CDR2 from the germline V gene are SGHRS and YFSETQ. Trimming took 2 bases from V and 12 from J, leaving 15 bases between them. In DNA form, the CDR3 reads TGCGCCAGCAGCTTTGACGGTCAGCCGCCGTACTTC. Amino acid sequence: CASSFDGQPPYF.

The J gene is TRBJ2-5, the V gene TRBV20-1, with 8 bases aligning to TRBD2. The end of the DNA is better explained by TRBJ2-7, so the J call may be wrong. This CDR3 has 12 amino acids. Germline CDR1 reads DFQATT; CDR2 reads SNEGSKA (reference sequence). CDR3 DNA: TGCAGTGCTTCAGCGGGAGAGTACGAGCAGTACTTC. Translation: CSASAGEYEQYF.

The V call is TRBV20-1, the J call TRBJ2-7, with D perhaps matching TRBD1 (6 bases). Germline V gives CDR1 DFQATT, CDR2 SNEGSKA (reference sequence). V lost 6 bases and J 5 bases, leaving 17 bases between the germline ends. The CDR3 loop spans 13 amino acids. Here the CDR3 reads CSANDGGLDEQYF. CDR3 nucleotides: TGCAGTGCGAACGATGGGGGCTTGGACGAGCAGTACTTC.

This clonotype turned up a few times. V gene TRBV20-1 combines with J gene TRBJ1-5; D is perhaps TRBD1 (5 bases). The V and J ends lost 0 bases and 2 bases respectively, with 14 bases between them. This CDR3 region has 16 residues. Germline lookup yields CDR1 DFQATT and CDR2 SNEGSKA (reference sequence). CDR3 residues: CSARDSSRGRNQPQHF. The DNA for the CDR3 is TGCAGTGCTAGAGATAGCAGTAGGGGACGCAATCAGCCCCAGCATTTT.

The V call is TRBV3-1, the J call TRBJ2-1, with 8 positions matching TRBD2. V shed 0 bases and J 8 bases; nucleotides not matched to a gene: 6. The germline CDR1 and CDR2 sequences are LGHDT and YNNKEL (reference sequence). CDR3 length equals 15 residues. In DNA form, the CDR3 reads TGTGCCAGCAGCCAAGACGGGAGGGATGTCGATGAGCAGTTCTTC. Translated: CASSQDGRDVDEQFF.

This sequence joins TRBV7-8 and TRBJ2-1, with a possible D match to TRBD1 (5 bases). In germline, CDR1 is SGHVS, CDR2 FQNEAQ. This CDR3 region has 15 residues. The ends were cut back, 7 bases at V and 4 bases at J, with 17 bases in the middle. This chain's CDR3 is CASINTQTAYNEQFF. As DNA, the CDR3 is TGTGCCAGCATCAACACTCAGACAGCTTACAATGAGCAGTTCTTC.

This chain uses TRBV20-1 with TRBJ2-1; no definite D call. V was clipped by 8 bases and J by 9 bases, with 14 bases between them. This CDR3 has 11 amino acids. Germline V gene sequence: CDR1 DFQATT, CDR2 SNEGSKA (reference sequence). The CDR3, as DNA: TGCAGTACTAACGGGTTGCCTGAGCAGTTCTTC. It encodes CSTNGLPEQFF.

Ten or more counts support this clonotype. The CDR3 sequence is CSAQRAGGFDEQYF. The CDR3 DNA follows: TGCAGCGCCCAACGGGCAGGGGGCTTCGACGAGCAGTACTTC. The chain employs TRBV29-1 and TRBJ2-7; 8 nucleotides agree with TRBD1. The CDR3 length is 14 residues. From germline, CDR1 is SQVTM and CDR2 ANQGSEA. The ends lost 7 bases at V and 5 bases at J; junction bases unmatched: 13.

This clonotype was seen a few times. This chain uses TRBV20-1 with TRBJ2-7; a weak D match, TRBD1 (6 bases). CDR3 length: 14 residues. With 5 bases removed from V and 6 bases from J, the gap between germline ends came to 20 bases. CDR1 is DFQATT and CDR2 is SNEGSKA in the germline V gene (reference sequence). CDR3 sequence: CSAYTGWELREQYF. The DNA for the CDR3 is TGCAGTGCTTATACAGGGTGGGAACTACGCGAGCAGTACTTC.

This clonotype has more than one count but fewer than ten. This CDR3 is CASQGTSGRMNEQFF. The CDR3 DNA is TGCGCCAGCCAAGGGACTAGCGGGAGAATGAATGAGCAGTTCTTC. The V gene is TRBV5-1, the J gene TRBJ2-1; 14 bases align to TRBD2. Per germline, CDR1 SGHRS and CDR2 YFSETQ. This CDR3 comprises 15 residues. J was trimmed by 7 bases and V by 7 bases; bases with no gene match: 7.

This clonotype has more than one count but fewer than ten. This chain uses TRBV6-2 or TRBV6-3 with TRBJ2-2; 8 positions agree with TRBD2. This CDR3 spans 16 amino acids. CDR1 and CDR2 (germline): MNHEY, SVGEGT. The junction had 8 bases not matched to a gene; V was cut back by 7 bases and J by 1 base. CDR3 region: CASNHRTSLNTGELFF. CDR3 sequence (DNA): TGTGCCAGCAACCACCGGACTAGCTTGAACACCGGGGAGCTGTTTTTT.

The chain employs TRBV20-1 and TRBJ2-5, with D unclear. Germline CDR1 is DFQATT and CDR2 is SNEGSKA (reference sequence). Trimming shortened V by 2 bases and J by 0 bases, and 16 bases separated the two germline ends. The CDR3 consists of 16 residues. The CDR3 reads CSARYDQGKYQETQYF. The CDR3 coding sequence is TGCAGTGCTAGATACGATCAAGGGAAGTACCAAGAGACCCAGTACTTC.

A remark on this clonotype: Being one base from a much bigger clone, this may be a read error. The chain combines TRBV5-1 with TRBJ2-6; D possibly uses TRBD1 or TRBD2 (5 bases each). Germline V gives CDR1 SGHRS, CDR2 YFSETQ. The CDR3 sequence is 15 residues long. The V end was cut by 0 bases, the J end by 8 bases, with 12 bases between. The DNA of the CDR3 is TGCGCCAGCAGCTTGGCGGGGACCGGGACCAACGTCCTGACTTTC. It specifies CASSLAGTGTNVLTF. The full variable domain, completed using reference TRBV5-1 and TRBJ2-6, is KAGVTQTPRYLIKTRGQQVTLSCSPISGHRSVSWYQQTPGQGLQFLFEYFSETQRNKGNFPGRFSGRQFSNSRSEMNVSTLELGDSALYLCASSLAGTGTNVLTFGAGSRLTVL.